A single T cell receptor beta chain is shown here with its context. This specimen belongs to a study of blood T cell repertoires in COVID-19. Germline CDR1 and CDR2: SGHAT and FQNNGV. V lost 5 bases, J lost 3 bases, and 6 bases stayed unmatched. The CDR3 runs to 15 residues. TCRdb's table, derived via immunoSEQ multiplex PCR, lists solely in-frame clones and lacks some. The repertoire holds around 400,000 clones, with more than 85% as singletons. The specimen sequenced was PBMCs or T cells enriched from blood (not recorded which). The TCR originated in a woman aged 40 to 55 who had been exposed to COVID-19. The rearrangement joins TRBV11-2 to TRBJ2-3, with TRBD1 identical over 9 bases. For the CDR3, the DNA is TGTGCCAGCAGCCCCGGACAGGGGCATACAGATACGCAGTATTTT. Amino acids: CASSPGQGHTDTQYF.